Presented here are 20 T cell receptor beta chains from one specimen sequenced in a study of blood T cells in healthy people across ages. Primed by a sample-barcoded 5' primer and a J-beta primer mix, a second PCR proceeded for roughly 6 to 12 cycles. TCRdb used MiXCR to reprocess the 5' RACE reads, holding one entry per CDR3 protein. The table lists hundreds of thousands of distinct CDR3 sequences, 40% to 60% of them singletons. Sequencing used blood. The receptor source for this set is a man younger than 45 in good health.

This clonotype was detected once. CDR3 in DNA: TGTGCCAGCAGACTAAGGGACGGGTATTACGAGCAGTACTTC. Translating it yields CASRLRDGYYEQYF. This chain uses TRBV27 with TRBJ2-7; D assignment may be TRBD1 or TRBD2 (5 bases each). The CDR3 spans 14 residues. The V end was cut by 6 bases, the J end by 4 bases, with 16 bases between. Germline-derived CDR1 and CDR2 are MNHEY and SMNVEV (reference sequence).

The genes are TRBV24-1 and TRBJ1-2, with D maybe TRBD1 (5 bases). The germline V and J ends were trimmed by 4 bases and 4 bases, with 15 bases remaining between them. Per germline, CDR1 KGHDR and CDR2 SFDVKD. The CDR3 extends over 15 amino acids. CDR3 DNA: TGTGCCACCAGTGACCCCTCGGGGACTGCCTATGGCTACACCTTC. Its protein is CATSDPSGTAYGYTF.

The chain carries TRBV7-3 and TRBJ1-6, with D possibly matching TRBD1 (6 bases). The length of the CDR3 is 13 residues. V lost 5 bases to trimming and J lost 7 bases, with 9 bases between them. CDR1 and CDR2 from the germline V gene are SGHTA and FQGTGA. This chain's CDR3 is CASSEGGNSPLHF. The CDR3 DNA is TGTGCCAGCAGCGAGGGGGGGAATTCACCCCTCCACTTT.

The chain employs TRBV19 and TRBJ2-7; 9 bases agree with TRBD1. V lost 10 bases to trimming and J lost 1 base; unmatched junction nucleotides: 8. Germline-derived CDR1 and CDR2 are LNHDA and SQIVND (reference sequence). The CDR3 extends over 14 amino acids. The CDR3 sequence: CATTRDRESYEQYF. The CDR3 DNA is TGTGCCACCACCCGGGACAGGGAATCCTACGAGCAGTACTTC. Complete variable domain (other parts from reference TRBV19 and TRBJ2-7): DGGITQSPKYLFRKEGQNVTLSCEQNLNHDAMYWYRQDPGQGLRLIYYSQIVNDFQKGDIAEGYSVSREKKESFPLTVTSAQKNPTAFYLCATTRDRESYEQYFGPGTRLTVT.

In its sample, this clonotype was seen a few times. The gene calls are TRBV4-1 and TRBJ2-1; tentatively, D is TRBD2 (6 bases). Trimming removed 4 bases at V and 5 bases at J, with 21 bases between. Per germline, CDR1 MGHRA and CDR2 YSYEKL. The CDR3 is made up of 17 amino acids. In DNA form, the CDR3 reads TGCGCCAGCAGCCCCTCGCTTGGAGGGCGAACTGACAATGAGCAGTTCTTC. This codes for CASSPSLGGRTDNEQFF.

This clonotype showed up just a few times. The chain couples TRBV2 to TRBJ1-5; a possible D gene is TRBD1 (5 bases). The CDR3 sequence is 14 residues long. Germline V gene sequence: CDR1 SNHLY, CDR2 FYNNEI. V dropped 7 bases and J dropped 2 bases, with 12 bases sitting between them. CDR3 nucleotide sequence: TGTGCCAGCACGGGACGGAACGGCAATCAGCCCCAGCATTTT. It translates to CASTGRNGNQPQHF.

In DNA, the CDR3 is TGTGCCAGCAGAGATGTAGGGGATGAAGCTTTCTTT. Its translation is CASRDVGDEAFF. The chain carries TRBV7-9 and TRBJ1-1; a possible D gene is TRBD1 (5 bases). Looked up from germline, CDR1 is SEHNR and CDR2 is FQNEAQ (reference sequence). This CDR3 region has 12 residues. The V end was cut by 6 bases, the J end by 7 bases, with 12 bases between.

This clonotype was seen a handful of times. CDR3 region: CASSLGPVNEQFF. The CDR3 nucleotides read TGCGCCAGCAGCTTGGGCCCGGTCAATGAGCAGTTCTTC. V gene TRBV5-1 combines with J gene TRBJ2-1; D not resolved. Germline CDR1 and CDR2: SGHRS and YFSETQ. The CDR3 totals 13 residues. The ends were cut back, 0 bases at V and 6 bases at J, with 7 bases in the middle.

The sample holds one count of this clonotype. Sequence at one end of the junction differs from germline and may be a read error. The chain employs TRBV18 and TRBJ1-2; TRBD1 is a possible D gene (6 bases). Germline CDR1 is KGHSH and CDR2 is LQKENI. The CDR3 consists of 14 residues. CDR3 region: CASTETGPMYGHTF. The CDR3 DNA reads TGTGCCAGTACTGAGACAGGACCTATGTATGGCCACACCTTC.

The CDR3 sequence is CASSSGSSRSQFF. CDR3 coding DNA: TGTGCCAGCAGTTCGGGTTCCTCTCGTTCGCAGTTCTTC. This chain links TRBV28 with TRBJ2-1; the D is unclear. This CDR3 spans 13 amino acids. Looked up from germline, CDR1 is MDHEN and CDR2 is SYDVKM. Trimming left V 4 bases short and J 12 bases short, with 16 bases between.

Ten or more counts support this clonotype. The chain recombines TRBV20-1 with TRBJ1-1, with D unclear. The CDR3 is made up of 14 amino acids. Trimming took off 0 bases at V and 1 base at J, with 9 bases between the two ends. CDR1 and CDR2 from the germline V gene are DFQATT and SNEGSKA (reference sequence). The chain's CDR3 is CSARDFGSNTEAFF. CDR3 DNA sequence: TGCAGTGCTAGAGATTTCGGGTCGAACACTGAAGCTTTCTTT.

This clonotype has just a few counts. This sequence joins TRBV20-1 and TRBJ1-5, with 8 bases that match TRBD1. The germline CDR1 and CDR2 sequences are DFQATT and SNEGSKA (reference sequence). The CDR3 length is 12 residues. V lost 4 bases to trimming and J lost 9 bases; unmatched junction nucleotides: 5. CDR3 sequence: CSAIQGVGPQHF. The CDR3 nucleotides are TGCAGTGCTATACAGGGGGTTGGGCCCCAGCATTTT.

This clonotype has a count of ten or more. The rearrangement links TRBV9 to TRBJ2-1; D may match TRBD1 or TRBD2 (5 bases each). The CDR3 consists of 16 residues. CDR1 is SGDLS and CDR2 is YYNGEE in the germline V gene. V lost 0 bases and J 6 bases, leaving 16 bases between the germline ends. CDR3 bases: TGTGCCAGCAGCGTAGGAGGGGCAATGATTGGCAATGAGCAGTTCTTC. The encoded protein is CASSVGGAMIGNEQFF. The whole variable domain, filled in from reference TRBV9 and TRBJ2-1, reads DSGVTQTPKHLITATGQRVTLRCSPRSGDLSVYWYQQSLDQGLQFLIQYYNGEERAKGNILERFSAQQFPDLHSELNLSSLELGDSALYFCASSVGGAMIGNEQFFGPGTRLTVL.

V usage is TRBV14 and J usage is TRBJ1-1; no firm D call. The CDR3 has 13 residues. Trimming removed 9 bases at V and 1 base at J, with 12 bases between. Germline loops: CDR1 SGHDN, CDR2 FVKESK. CDR3 region: CASLFGPNTEAFF. CDR3 nucleotides: TGTGCCAGTCTTTTCGGGCCGAACACTGAAGCTTTCTTT.

This clonotype came up a few times. The chain employs TRBV5-1 and TRBJ2-7; 7 bases agree with TRBD1. This CDR3 has 14 residues. Trimming took 3 bases from V and 2 from J; bases not matched to a gene: 5. CDR1 is SGHRS, CDR2 YFSETQ, per germline. The CDR3 DNA reads TGCGCCAGCAGCTATGAAGGACAGGCCTACGAGCAGTACTTC. Residues: CASSYEGQAYEQYF. The full variable domain, in which reference TRBV5-1 and TRBJ2-7 provide the parts outside the CDR3, is KAGVTQTPRYLIKTRGQQVTLSCSPISGHRSVSWYQQTPGQGLQFLFEYFSETQRNKGNFPGRFSGRQFSNSRSEMNVSTLELGDSALYLCASSYEGQAYEQYFGPGTRLTVT.

This clonotype came up once. V is TRBV6-5 and J is TRBJ1-5; 10 bases agree with TRBD1. Germline CDR1 MNHEY, CDR2 SVGAGI. The CDR3 is 14 amino acids. The CDR3 sequence is CASRDRGDAQPQHF. Here the CDR3 DNA reads TGTGCTAGCCGGGACAGGGGTGATGCGCAGCCCCAGCATTTT.

This chain joins TRBV2 and TRBJ1-5; no clear D gene. V was clipped by 7 bases and J by 2 bases, with 6 bases between them. Per germline, CDR1 SNHLY and CDR2 FYNNEI. CDR3 size: 12 residues. The CDR3 nucleotides read TGTGCCAGCAAGCGGGGCAATCAGCCCCAGCATTTT. As protein: CASKRGNQPQHF.

V usage is TRBV5-1 and J usage is TRBJ2-6, with D unclear. The CDR3 sequence is 15 residues long. The germline V gene has CDR1 SGHRS and CDR2 YFSETQ. V was pared by 4 bases and J by 2 bases, with 10 bases between. CDR3 nucleotide sequence: TGCGCCAGCAGCCTAACAGAGGCTGGGGCCAACGTCCTGACTTTC. Protein product: CASSLTEAGANVLTF.

V is TRBV6-6 and J is TRBJ1-2; 12 positions agree with TRBD1. The trim removed 6 bases at V and 6 bases at J, leaving 11 bases unmatched. The CDR3 is made up of 16 amino acids. Germline assignment: CDR1 MNHNY and CDR2 SVGAGI (reference sequence). CDR3 nucleotide sequence: TGTGCCAGCAGCTATGGGTTGGGACAGGGGGCGGATGGCTACACCTTC. Translating gives CASSYGLGQGADGYTF.

This clonotype was counted a few times. The chain is built from TRBV6-2 or TRBV6-3 and TRBJ2-7, with D maybe TRBD1 (6 bases). The CDR3 has 16 residues. Trimming removed 6 bases from V and 3 bases from J, with 21 bases in between. Per the germline V gene, CDR1 is MNHEY and CDR2 is SVGEGT. The DNA for the CDR3 is TGTGCCAGCAGCCGACCATCGGACAGTCTCCACTACGAGCAGTACTTC. It specifies CASSRPSDSLHYEQYF.